The T cell receptor (beta chain) described here comes from a study of cytomegalovirus exposure and HLA in healthy donors. With 60 Vbeta and 13 Jbeta primers, the PCR was carried out. Only in-frame clones appear in the TCRdb table, and some are missing; sequencing was by immunoSEQ multiplex PCR. The sample carries approximately 150,000 clones, about three quarters recorded once. V gave up 0 bases and J gave up 5 bases; unmatched junction bases: 7. The CDR3 totals 15 residues. Germline-derived CDR1 and CDR2 are MGHRA and YSYEKL. The sequence came from a female donor in good health and CMV-seronegative. V gene TRBV4-1 combines with J gene TRBJ2-7, with TRBD2 identical over 7 bases. Sequencing was carried out using PBMCs. The CDR3 sequence: CASSQDLREGHEQYF. CDR3 bases: TGCGCCAGCAGCCAAGATTTGAGGGAGGGACACGAGCAGTACTTC.